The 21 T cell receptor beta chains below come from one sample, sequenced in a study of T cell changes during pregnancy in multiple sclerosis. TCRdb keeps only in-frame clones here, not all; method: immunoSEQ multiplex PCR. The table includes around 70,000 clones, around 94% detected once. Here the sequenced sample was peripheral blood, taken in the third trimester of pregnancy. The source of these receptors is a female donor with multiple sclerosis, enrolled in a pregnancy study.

CDR3 sequence (DNA): TGTGCCAGCAGCCGACTAGACAGGGCCACAGATACGCAGTATTTT. Amino acids: CASSRLDRATDTQYF. The chain is built from TRBV7-3 and TRBJ2-3; a weak D match, TRBD1 (7 bases). The V gene's germline CDR1 is SGHTA and CDR2 FQGTGA. Trimming shortened V by 5 bases and J by 2 bases, and 14 bases separated the two germline ends. The CDR3 runs to 15 residues.

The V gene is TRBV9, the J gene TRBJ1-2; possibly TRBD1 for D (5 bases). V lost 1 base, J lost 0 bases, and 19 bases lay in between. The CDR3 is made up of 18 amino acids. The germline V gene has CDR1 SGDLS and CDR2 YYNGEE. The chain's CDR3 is CASSVLSGQGGTNYGYTF. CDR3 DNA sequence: TGTGCCAGCAGCGTATTATCAGGGCAGGGAGGCACTAACTATGGCTACACCTTC.

CDR3 bases: TGTGCCAGCAGCTCTAAAGTGAGCACTGAAGCTTTCTTT. It yields the protein CASSSKVSTEAFF. The chain couples TRBV7-8 to TRBJ1-1, with D uncertain. CDR3 size: 13 residues. With 4 bases removed from V and 4 bases from J, the gap between germline ends came to 10 bases. CDR1 is SGHVS and CDR2 is FQNEAQ in the germline V gene.

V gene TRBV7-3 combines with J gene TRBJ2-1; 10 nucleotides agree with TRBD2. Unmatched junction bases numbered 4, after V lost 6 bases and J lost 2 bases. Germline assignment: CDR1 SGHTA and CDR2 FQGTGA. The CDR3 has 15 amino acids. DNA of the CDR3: TGTGCCAGCAGACACAGCGGGGGGGCCTACAATGAGCAGTTCTTC. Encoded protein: CASRHSGGAYNEQFF.

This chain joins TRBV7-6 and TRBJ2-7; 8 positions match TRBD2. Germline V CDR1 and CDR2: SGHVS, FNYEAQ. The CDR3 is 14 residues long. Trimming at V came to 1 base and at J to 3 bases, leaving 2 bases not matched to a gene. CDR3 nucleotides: TGTGCCAGCAGCTTAGGACGGGGGGGCTACGAGCAGTACTTC. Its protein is CASSLGRGGYEQYF.

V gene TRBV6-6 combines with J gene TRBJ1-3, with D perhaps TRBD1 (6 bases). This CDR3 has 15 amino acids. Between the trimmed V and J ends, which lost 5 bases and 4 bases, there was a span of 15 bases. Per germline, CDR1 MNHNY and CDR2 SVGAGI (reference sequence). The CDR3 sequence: CASSDPTGPGNTIYF. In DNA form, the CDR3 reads TGTGCCAGCAGTGATCCCACAGGGCCCGGAAACACCATATATTTT.

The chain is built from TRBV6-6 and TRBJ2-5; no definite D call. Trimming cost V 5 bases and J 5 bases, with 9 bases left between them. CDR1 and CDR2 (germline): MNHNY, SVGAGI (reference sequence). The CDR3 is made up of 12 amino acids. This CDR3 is CASSPLLETQYF. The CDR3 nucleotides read TGTGCCAGCAGTCCACTCCTGGAGACCCAGTACTTC.

In nucleotides, the CDR3 is TGTGCCAGCAGCACGACTAGCGGGGGGCCGAACACCGGGGAGCTGTTTTTT. This codes for CASSTTSGGPNTGELFF. V usage is TRBV9 and J usage is TRBJ2-2, with 13 bases identical to TRBD2. The CDR3 is 17 amino acids. Trimming took 4 bases from V and 0 from J; bases not matched to a gene: 3. Per germline, CDR1 SGDLS and CDR2 YYNGEE.

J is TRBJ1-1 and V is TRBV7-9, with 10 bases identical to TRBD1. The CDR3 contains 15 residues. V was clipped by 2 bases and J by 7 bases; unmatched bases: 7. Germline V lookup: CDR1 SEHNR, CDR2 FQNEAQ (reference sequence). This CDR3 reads CASSLMGQGLNEAFF. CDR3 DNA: TGTGCCAGCAGCTTAATGGGACAGGGGCTGAATGAAGCTTTCTTT.

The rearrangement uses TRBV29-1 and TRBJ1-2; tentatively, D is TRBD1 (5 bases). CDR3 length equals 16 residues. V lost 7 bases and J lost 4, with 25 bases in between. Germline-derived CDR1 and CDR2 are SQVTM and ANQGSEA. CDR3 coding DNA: TGCAGCGCTGATAGGCCGCAGGGAAATTCTCGCTATGGCTACACCTTC. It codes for CSADRPQGNSRYGYTF. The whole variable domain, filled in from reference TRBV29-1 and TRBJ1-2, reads SAVISQKPSRDICQRGTSLTIQCQVDSQVTMMFWYRQQPGQSLTLIATANQGSEATYESGFVIDKFPISRPNLTFSTLTVSNMSPEDSSIYLCSADRPQGNSRYGYTFGSGTRLTVV.

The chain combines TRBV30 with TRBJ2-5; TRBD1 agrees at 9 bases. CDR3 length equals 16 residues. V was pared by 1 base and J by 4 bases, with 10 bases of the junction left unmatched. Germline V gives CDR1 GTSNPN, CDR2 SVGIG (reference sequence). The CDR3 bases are TGTGCCTGGAGTGGGGGACAGGGTACCCTCTTAGAGACCCAGTACTTC. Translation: CAWSGGQGTLLETQYF.

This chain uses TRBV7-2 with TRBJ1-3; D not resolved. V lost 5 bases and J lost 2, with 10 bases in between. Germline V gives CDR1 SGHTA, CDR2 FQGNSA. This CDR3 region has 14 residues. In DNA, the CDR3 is TGTGCCAGCAGCCCCTCAGGTCCTGGAAACACCATATATTTT. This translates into CASSPSGPGNTIYF. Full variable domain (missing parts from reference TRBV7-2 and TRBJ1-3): GAGVSQSPSNKVTEKGKDVELRCDPISGHTALYWYRQSLGQGLEFLIYFQGNSAPDKSGLPSDRFSAERTGGSVSTLTIQRTQQEDSAVYLCASSPSGPGNTIYFGEGSWLTVV.

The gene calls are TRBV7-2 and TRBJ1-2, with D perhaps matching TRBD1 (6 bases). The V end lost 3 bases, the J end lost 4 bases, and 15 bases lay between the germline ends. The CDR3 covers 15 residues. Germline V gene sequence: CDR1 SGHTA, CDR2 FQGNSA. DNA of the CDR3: TGTGCCAGCAGCTTTTATTGGGAACAGGGCTATGGCTACACCTTC. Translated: CASSFYWEQGYGYTF.

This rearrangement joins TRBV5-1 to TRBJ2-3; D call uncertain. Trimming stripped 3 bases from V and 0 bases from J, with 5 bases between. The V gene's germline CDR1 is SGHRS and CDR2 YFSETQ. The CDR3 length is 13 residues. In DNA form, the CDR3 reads TGCGCCAGCAGCTCCCTTAGCACAGATACGCAGTATTTT. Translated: CASSSLSTDTQYF.

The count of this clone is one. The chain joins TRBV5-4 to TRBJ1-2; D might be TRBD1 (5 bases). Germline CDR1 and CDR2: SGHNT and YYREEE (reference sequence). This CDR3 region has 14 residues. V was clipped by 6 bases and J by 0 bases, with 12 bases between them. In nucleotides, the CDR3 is TGTGCCAGCACCGGACAAATAGCTAACTATGGCTACACCTTC. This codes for CASTGQIANYGYTF.

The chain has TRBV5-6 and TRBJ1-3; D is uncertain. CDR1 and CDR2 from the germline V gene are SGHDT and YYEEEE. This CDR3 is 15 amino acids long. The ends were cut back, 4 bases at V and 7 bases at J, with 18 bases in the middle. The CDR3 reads CASSLPGPPGNTIYF. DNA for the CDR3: TGTGCCAGCAGCCTTCCGGGTCCACCCGGCAACACCATATATTTT.

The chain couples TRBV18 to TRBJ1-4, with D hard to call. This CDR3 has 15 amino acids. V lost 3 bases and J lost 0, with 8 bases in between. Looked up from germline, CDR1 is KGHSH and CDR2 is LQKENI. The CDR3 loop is CASSPGRTTNEKLFF. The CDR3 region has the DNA TGTGCCAGCTCACCGGGGAGGACAACTAATGAAAAACTGTTTTTT.

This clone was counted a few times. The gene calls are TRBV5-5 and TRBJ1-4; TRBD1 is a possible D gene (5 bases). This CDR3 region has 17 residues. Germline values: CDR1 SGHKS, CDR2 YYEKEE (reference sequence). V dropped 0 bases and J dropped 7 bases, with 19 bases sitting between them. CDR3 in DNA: TGTGCCAGCAGCTTGGGCCAGGGTTGGGGCGGGAGTGAAAAACTGTTTTTT. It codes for CASSLGQGWGGSEKLFF.

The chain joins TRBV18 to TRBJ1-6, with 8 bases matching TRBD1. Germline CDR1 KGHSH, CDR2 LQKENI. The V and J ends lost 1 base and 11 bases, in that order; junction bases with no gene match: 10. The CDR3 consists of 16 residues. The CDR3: CASSPLPGGLRAPLHF. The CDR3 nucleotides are TGTGCCAGCTCACCACTCCCAGGGGGCTTAAGGGCACCCCTCCACTTT.

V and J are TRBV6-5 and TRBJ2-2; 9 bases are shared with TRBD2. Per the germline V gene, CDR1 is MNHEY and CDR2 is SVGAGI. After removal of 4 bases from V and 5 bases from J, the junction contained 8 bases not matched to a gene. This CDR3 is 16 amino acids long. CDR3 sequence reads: CASSSRGGAVTGELFF. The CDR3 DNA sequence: TGTGCCAGCAGTTCTCGCGGGGGGGCTGTTACCGGGGAGCTGTTTTTT.

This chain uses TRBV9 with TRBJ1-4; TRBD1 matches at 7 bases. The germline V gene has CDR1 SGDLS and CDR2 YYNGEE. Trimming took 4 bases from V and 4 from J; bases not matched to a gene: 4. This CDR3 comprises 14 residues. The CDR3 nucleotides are TGTGCCAGCAGCCCCGGGACAGATAATGAAAAACTGTTTTTT. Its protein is CASSPGTDNEKLFF. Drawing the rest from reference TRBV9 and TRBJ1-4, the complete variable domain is DSGVTQTPKHLITATGQRVTLRCSPRSGDLSVYWYQQSLDQGLQFLIQYYNGEERAKGNILERFSAQQFPDLHSELNLSSLELGDSALYFCASSPGTDNEKLFFGSGTQLSVL.